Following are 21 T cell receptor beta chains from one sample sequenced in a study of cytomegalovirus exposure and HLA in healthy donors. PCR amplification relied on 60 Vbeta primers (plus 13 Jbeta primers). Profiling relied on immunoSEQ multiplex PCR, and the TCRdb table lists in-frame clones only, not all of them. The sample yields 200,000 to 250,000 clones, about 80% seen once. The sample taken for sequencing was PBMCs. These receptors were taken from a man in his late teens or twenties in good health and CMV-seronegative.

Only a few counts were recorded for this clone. This CDR3 is CASSLQGYSGELFF. DNA for the CDR3: TGTGCCAGCAGCTTACAGGGGTATTCTGGGGAGCTGTTTTTT. The chain is built from TRBV5-4 and TRBJ2-2; 7 nucleotides line up with TRBD1. Germline V gives CDR1 SGHNT, CDR2 YYREEE (reference sequence). The ends lost 2 bases at V and 8 bases at J; junction bases unmatched: 6. The CDR3 spans 14 residues.

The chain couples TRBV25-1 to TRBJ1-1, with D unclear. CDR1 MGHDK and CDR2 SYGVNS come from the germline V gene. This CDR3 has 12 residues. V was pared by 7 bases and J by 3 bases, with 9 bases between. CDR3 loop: CASTTGYTEAFF. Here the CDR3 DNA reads TGTGCCAGCACCACGGGGTACACTGAAGCTTTCTTT.

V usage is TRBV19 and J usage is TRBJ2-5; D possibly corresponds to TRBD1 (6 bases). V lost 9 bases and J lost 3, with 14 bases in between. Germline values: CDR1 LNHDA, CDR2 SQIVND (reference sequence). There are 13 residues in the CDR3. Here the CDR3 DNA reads TGTGCCAGCACAGACAGGCGGGAAGAGACCCAGTACTTC. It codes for CASTDRREETQYF. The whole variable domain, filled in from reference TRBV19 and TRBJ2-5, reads DGGITQSPKYLFRKEGQNVTLSCEQNLNHDAMYWYRQDPGQGLRLIYYSQIVNDFQKGDIAEGYSVSREKKESFPLTVTSAQKNPTAFYLCASTDRREETQYFGPGTRLLVL.

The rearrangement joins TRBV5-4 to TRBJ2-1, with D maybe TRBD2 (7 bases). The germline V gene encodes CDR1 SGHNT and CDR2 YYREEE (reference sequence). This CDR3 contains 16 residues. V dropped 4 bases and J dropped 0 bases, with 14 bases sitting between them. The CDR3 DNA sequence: TGTGCCAGCAGCGAGGGGGGGTTCAGCTCCTACAATGAGCAGTTCTTC. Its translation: CASSEGGFSSYNEQFF.

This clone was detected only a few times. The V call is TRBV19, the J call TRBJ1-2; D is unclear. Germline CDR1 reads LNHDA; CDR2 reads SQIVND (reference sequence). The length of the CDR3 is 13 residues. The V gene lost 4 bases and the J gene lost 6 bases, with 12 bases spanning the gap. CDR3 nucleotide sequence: TGTGCCAGTAGTAACGAGCCTCGAGATGGCTACACCTTC. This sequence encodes CASSNEPRDGYTF. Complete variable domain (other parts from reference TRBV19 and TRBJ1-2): DGGITQSPKYLFRKEGQNVTLSCEQNLNHDAMYWYRQDPGQGLRLIYYSQIVNDFQKGDIAEGYSVSREKKESFPLTVTSAQKNPTAFYLCASSNEPRDGYTFGSGTRLTVV.

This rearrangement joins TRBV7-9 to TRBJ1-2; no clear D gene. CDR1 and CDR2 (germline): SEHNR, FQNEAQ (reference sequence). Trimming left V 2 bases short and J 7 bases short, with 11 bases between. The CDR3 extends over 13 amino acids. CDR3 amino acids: CASSLPEATGYTF. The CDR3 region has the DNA TGTGCCAGCAGCTTACCTGAGGCTACTGGCTACACCTTC. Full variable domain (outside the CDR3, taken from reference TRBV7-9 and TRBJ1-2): DTGVSQNPRHKITKRGQNVTFRCDPISEHNRLYWYRQTLGQGPEFLTYFQNEAQLEKSRLLSDRFSAERPKGSFSTLEIQRTEQGDSAMYLCASSLPEATGYTFGSGTRLTVV.

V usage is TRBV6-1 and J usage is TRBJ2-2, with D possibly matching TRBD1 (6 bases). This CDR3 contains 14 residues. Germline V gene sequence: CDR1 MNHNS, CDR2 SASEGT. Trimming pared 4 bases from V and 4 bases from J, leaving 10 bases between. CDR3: CASSGYRVTGELFF. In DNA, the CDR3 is TGTGCCAGCAGTGGGTACAGGGTCACCGGGGAGCTGTTTTTT.

The CDR3 DNA sequence: TGTGCCAGCAGCTTGTCAGGGGGGCGGAATGAAAAACTGTTTTTT. This encodes CASSLSGGRNEKLFF. The gene calls are TRBV5-4 and TRBJ1-4; 7 bases line up with TRBD1. Germline-derived CDR1 and CDR2 are SGHNT and YYREEE (reference sequence). The CDR3 length is 15 residues. V shed 1 base, J shed 5 bases, and the junction held 5 bases outside the gene matches. Using reference TRBV5-4 and TRBJ1-4 for the parts outside the CDR3, the full variable domain is ETGVTQSPTHLIKTRGQQVTLRCSSQSGHNTVSWYQQALGQGPQFIFQYYREEENGRGNFPPRFSGLQFPNYSSELNVNALELDDSALYLCASSLSGGRNEKLFFGSGTQLSVL.

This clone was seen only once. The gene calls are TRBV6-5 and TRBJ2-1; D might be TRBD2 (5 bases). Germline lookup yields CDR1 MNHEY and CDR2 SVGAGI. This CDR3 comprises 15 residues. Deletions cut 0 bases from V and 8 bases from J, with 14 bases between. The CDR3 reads CASSYSRWRSDEQFF. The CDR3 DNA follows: TGTGCCAGCAGTTACTCGCGGTGGCGTAGCGATGAGCAGTTCTTC.

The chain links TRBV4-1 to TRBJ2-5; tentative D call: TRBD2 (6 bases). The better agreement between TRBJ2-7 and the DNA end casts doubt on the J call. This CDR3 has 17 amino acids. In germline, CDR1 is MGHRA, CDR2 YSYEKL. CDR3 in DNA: TGCGCCAGCAGCCCCCGCTTTGAGCGGGCGAGCTCCTACGAGCAGTACTTC. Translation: CASSPRFERASSYEQYF.

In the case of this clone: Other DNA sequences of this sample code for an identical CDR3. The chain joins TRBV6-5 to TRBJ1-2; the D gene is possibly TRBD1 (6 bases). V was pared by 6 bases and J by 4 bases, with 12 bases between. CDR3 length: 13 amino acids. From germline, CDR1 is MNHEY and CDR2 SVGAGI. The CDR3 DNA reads TGTGCCAGCAGACAGGGTTTAACCTATGGCTACACCTTC. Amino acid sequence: CASRQGLTYGYTF.

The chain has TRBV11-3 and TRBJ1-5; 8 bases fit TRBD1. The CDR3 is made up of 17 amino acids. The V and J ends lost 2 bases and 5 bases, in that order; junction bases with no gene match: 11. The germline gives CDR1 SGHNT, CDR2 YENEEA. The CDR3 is CASSLTRQGSRYQPQHF. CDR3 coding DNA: TGTGCCAGCAGCTTAACGAGACAGGGGAGTAGATATCAGCCCCAGCATTTT.

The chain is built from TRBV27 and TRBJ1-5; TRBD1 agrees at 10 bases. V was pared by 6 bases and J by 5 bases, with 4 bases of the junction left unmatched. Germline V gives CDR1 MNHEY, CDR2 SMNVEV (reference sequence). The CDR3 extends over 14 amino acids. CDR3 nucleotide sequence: TGTGCCAGCAGCCCGGGACAGGGGTATCAGCCCCAGCATTTT. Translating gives CASSPGQGYQPQHF.

The CDR3 loop is CASSWGLAGFQETQYF. CDR3 coding DNA: TGCGCCAGCAGCTGGGGACTAGCGGGCTTCCAAGAGACCCAGTACTTC. The J gene is TRBJ2-5, the V gene TRBV5-1; 12 bases line up with TRBD2. The V and J ends lost 3 bases and 1 base, in that order; junction bases with no gene match: 4. Germline V gene sequence: CDR1 SGHRS, CDR2 YFSETQ. The CDR3 loop spans 16 amino acids.

The CDR3 sequence: CASSPTTENTGELFF. The CDR3 DNA follows: TGTGCCAGCAGCCCAACGACTGAGAACACCGGGGAGCTGTTTTTT. J is TRBJ2-2 and V is TRBV7-3, with D hard to call. The CDR3 consists of 15 residues. V was trimmed by 5 bases and J by 1 base, leaving 11 bases between them. The germline CDR1 and CDR2 sequences are SGHTA and FQGTGA.

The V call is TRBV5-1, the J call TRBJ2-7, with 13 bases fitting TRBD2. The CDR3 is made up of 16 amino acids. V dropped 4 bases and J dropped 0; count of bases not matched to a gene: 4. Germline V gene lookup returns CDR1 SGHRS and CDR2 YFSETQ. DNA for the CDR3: TGCGCCAGCAGCCTGGGACTAGCGGGGCGCTCCTACGAGCAGTACTTC. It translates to CASSLGLAGRSYEQYF.

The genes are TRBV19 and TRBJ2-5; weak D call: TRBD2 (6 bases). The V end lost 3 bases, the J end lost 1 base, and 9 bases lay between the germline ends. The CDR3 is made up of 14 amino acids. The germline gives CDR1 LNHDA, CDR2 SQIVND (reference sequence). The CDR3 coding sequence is TGTGCCAGTAGTATTATGGGGGGCCAAGAGACCCAGTACTTC. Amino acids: CASSIMGGQETQYF.

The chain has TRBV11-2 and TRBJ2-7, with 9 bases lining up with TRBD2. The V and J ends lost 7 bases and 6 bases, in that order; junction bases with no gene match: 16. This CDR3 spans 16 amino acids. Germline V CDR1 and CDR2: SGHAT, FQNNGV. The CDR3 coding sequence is TGTGCCAGCACCCCCCCCGGGCTAGCGGGATTGATCGAGCAGTACTTC. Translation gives CASTPPGLAGLIEQYF.

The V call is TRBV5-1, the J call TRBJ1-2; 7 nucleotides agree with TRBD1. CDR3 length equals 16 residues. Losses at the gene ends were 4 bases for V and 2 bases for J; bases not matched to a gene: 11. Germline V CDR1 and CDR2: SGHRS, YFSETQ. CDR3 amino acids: CASSTGTALLNYGYTF. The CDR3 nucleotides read TGCGCCAGCAGCACCGGGACAGCACTGCTAAACTATGGCTACACCTTC.

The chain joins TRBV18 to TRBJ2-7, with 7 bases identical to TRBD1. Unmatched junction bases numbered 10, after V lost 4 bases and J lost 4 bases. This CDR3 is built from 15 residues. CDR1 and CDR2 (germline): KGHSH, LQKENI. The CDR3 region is CASSLLRDRQYEQYF. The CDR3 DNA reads TGTGCCAGCTCACTTTTAAGGGACAGACAATACGAGCAGTACTTC.

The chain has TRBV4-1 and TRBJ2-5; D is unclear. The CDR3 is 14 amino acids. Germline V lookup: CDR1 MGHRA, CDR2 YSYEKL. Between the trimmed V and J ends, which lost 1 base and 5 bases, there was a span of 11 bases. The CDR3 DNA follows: TGCGCCAGCAGCCAAGTAGAGGTCGCGGAGACCCAGTACTTC. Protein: CASSQVEVAETQYF.